This T cell receptor (beta chain) was captured by sequencing in a study of blood T cell repertoires in COVID-19. Grouping used clinical history reported by participants in a survey and questionnaire. What the recovered Cohort 3 donors had was two negative PCRs, clearance, or symptom resolution. Per the original data handling: For nucleated cells, counts were estimated from reference gene primer amplification. Method: immunoSEQ multiplex PCR; TCRdb's copy keeps in-frame clones and lacks some. V, J and clone size were drawn from that table, and D and trimming were deduced from the DNA. The data contain roughly 330,000 clones, nearly 90% of them singletons. The CDR3 sequence is 15 residues long. CDR1 SEHNR and CDR2 FQNEAQ come from the germline V gene (reference sequence). V shed 5 bases and J shed 7 bases, with 20 bases lying between them.

The material sequenced was PBMCs or T cells enriched from blood (not recorded which). The clonotype comes from a woman in her thirties who had recovered from COVID-19. The chain is built from TRBV7-9 and TRBJ1-2, with TRBD1 as a possible D gene (5 bases). The CDR3 loop is CASSPTGGDSSGYTF. DNA of the CDR3: TGTGCCAGCAGCCCAACTGGAGGGGACTCGAGTGGCTACACCTTC.